A selection of T cell receptor beta chains follows, all from one sample in a study of early T cells in non-severe SARS-CoV-2 infection. Each CDR3 protein gets one entry after TCRdb re-called the 5' RACE reads with MiXCR. The profile shows around 33,000 distinct CDR3 sequences, 4.7% of them singletons. The sequenced sample consisted of whole blood. The receptors shown here come from an adult who was a healthcare worker with PCR-confirmed SARS-CoV-2 infection or an uninfected control (not recorded which). Each CDR3 is given with its conserved first and last residue. Fields, in order: CDR3 DNA, CDR3 protein, clone size, J gene, D gene, V gene. D genes are given only for firm matches. Rows give clone size only sometimes, using once, few, many, or a class for an expanded clone.

TGTGCCAGCAGTTACGACAGTTCGAATCAGCCCCAGCATTTT CASSYDSSNQPQHF many TRBJ1-5 - TRBV6-5
TGTGCCAGCAGCCTCCAAGCAGAGGGTCAGTACTTC CASSLQAEGQYF few TRBJ2-4 - TRBV7-2
TGCGCCAGCAGCCAAGTGTGGGCCTCTGGGGCCAACGTCCTGACTTTC CASSQVWASGANVLTF many TRBJ2-6 - TRBV4-1
TGTGCCAGCAGTTACTCAGGACAGGGAAATGAGCAGTTCTTC CASSYSGQGNEQFF many TRBJ2-1 TRBD1 TRBV6-6
TGTGCCAGCACAGACAGGGAGAACACTGAAGCTTTCTTT CASTDRENTEAFF - TRBJ1-1 TRBD1 TRBV6-2/TRBV6-3
TGTGCCAGCAGCTTAGACAGCCGCACTGAAGCTTTCTTT CASSLDSRTEAFF - TRBJ1-1 - TRBV7-2
TGCAGTGCTAGAGCTAGACAGCCGACCTACGAGCAGTACTTC CSARARQPTYEQYF many TRBJ2-7 - TRBV20-1
TGTGCCAGCAGCTTGGGACTAGCTTTTTACGAGCAGTACTTC CASSLGLAFYEQYF many TRBJ2-7 TRBD2 TRBV7-2
TGTGCCATCAGCAGACAGGGGAGCTCCTATAATTCACCCCTCCACTTT CAISRQGSSYNSPLHF many TRBJ1-6 TRBD1 TRBV10-3
TGTGCCAGCGGCCAGACAGGAACCTACGAGCAGTACTTC CASGQTGTYEQYF - TRBJ2-7 - TRBV6-2/TRBV6-3
TGTGCCAGCTCCTGGGGCGTGAGCGAGCAGTACTTC CASSWGVSEQYF many TRBJ2-7 - TRBV28
TGTGCCAGCAGCCCCTCAACGGGGCTAGCCTACGAGCAGTACTTC CASSPSTGLAYEQYF - TRBJ2-7 - TRBV9
TGTGCCAGCTGGGACAGGGCCTACGAGCAGTACTTC CASWDRAYEQYF - TRBJ2-7 TRBD1 TRBV2
TGTGCCAGCAGCTATGGTATAGCGGGAGTTGAGCAGTTCTTC CASSYGIAGVEQFF - TRBJ2-1 TRBD2 TRBV7-2
TGTGCCAGCAGCGTAGGTTTCTCTTGGACGGGTAAGAATGAGCAGTTCTTC CASSVGFSWTGKNEQFF many TRBJ2-1 - TRBV9
TGTGCCAGCAGCTCTAGCGGGGGGGCCCCCTACAATGAGCAGTTCTTC CASSSSGGAPYNEQFF many TRBJ2-1 TRBD2 TRBV7-9
TGTGCCAGCAGCCAACCAAATCGGGCAGATACGCAGTATTTT CASSQPNRADTQYF many TRBJ2-3 - TRBV14
TGTGCCAGCAGTTTACAGGCGCGTAAGAATCAGCCCCAGCATTTT CASSLQARKNQPQHF many TRBJ1-5 - TRBV12-3/TRBV12-4
TGTGCCAGCCGCTTGATGGCAGAGGAAGCTTTCTTT CASRLMAEEAFF many TRBJ1-1 - TRBV7-9
TGTGCCAGCAGTTTACGTGCTCAGGAGGGTTACGAGCAGTACTTC CASSLRAQEGYEQYF - TRBJ2-7 - TRBV27
TGTGCCAGCAGTAGAACCGGACTAGCGGTTGGCTATGTCACAGATACGCAGTATTTT CASSRTGLAVGYVTDTQYF - TRBJ2-3 TRBD2 TRBV28
TGTGCCAGCAGTGAAAGCAGGGCTAGAAACTACAATGAGCAGTTCTTC CASSESRARNYNEQFF many TRBJ2-1 - TRBV6-1
TGTGCCATCAGCGATCAGGGGGCGACTCAGCCCCAGCATTTT CAISDQGATQPQHF - TRBJ1-5 TRBD1 TRBV10-3
TGTGCCAGCAACGGACTAGCGGGGCATGAGCAGTTCTTC CASNGLAGHEQFF medium-sized TRBJ2-1 TRBD2 TRBV6-2/TRBV6-3
TGTGCCAGCTCACCTTCACGGACAGGGACCATCTCCTACGAGCAGTACTTC CASSPSRTGTISYEQYF many TRBJ2-7 TRBD1 TRBV18
TGTGCCACCAGTGATTTCAATGAGCAGTTCTTC CATSDFNEQFF - TRBJ2-1 - TRBV24-1
TGTGCCAGCAGCACCCAGGGATACGAGCAGTACTTC CASSTQGYEQYF - TRBJ2-7 - TRBV7-2
TGTGCCAGCTCACCCTCACTCACTGAAGCCCTCCACTTT CASSPSLTEALHF - TRBJ1-6 - TRBV18
TGTGCCAGCAGACCGCAGGACAGGAGCAATGAGCAGTTCTTC CASRPQDRSNEQFF few TRBJ2-1 TRBD1 TRBV6-2/TRBV6-3
TGCAGTGCTAGCGGGACTAGCGGGGATTACGAGCAGTACTTC CSASGTSGDYEQYF few TRBJ2-7 TRBD2 TRBV20-1
TGTGCCAGCAGCTTAAACCATGGACAGGGAGGATATGGCTACACCTTC CASSLNHGQGGYGYTF many TRBJ1-2 TRBD1 TRBV7-3
TGTGCCAGCAGTTTTTCGGGCTCTGGAAACACCATATATTTT CASSFSGSGNTIYF many TRBJ1-3 - TRBV12-3/TRBV12-4
TGTGCCAGCAGCTTAAAAGTGAGCCCGCTCGATACGCAGTATTTT CASSLKVSPLDTQYF many TRBJ2-3 - TRBV13
TGTGCCATCAGTGAGCTACTGGATAATTCACCCCTCCACTTT CAISELLDNSPLHF - TRBJ1-6 - TRBV10-3
TGTGCCAGCAGTTTCAGGCAGGGAGGCGGGGGCGAGCAGTACTTC CASSFRQGGGGEQYF - TRBJ2-7 TRBD2 TRBV28
TGTGCCAGCAGTTACTCAGATAGGCCCTACGAGCAGTACTTC CASSYSDRPYEQYF many TRBJ2-7 - TRBV6-6
TGTGCCAGCAGCTTATTGTTAGCTCAAGAGACCCAGTACTTC CASSLLLAQETQYF - TRBJ2-5 - TRBV7-2
TGTGCCAGCAGCGGGAGGGGTATGGTCGATCAGCCCCAGCATTTT CASSGRGMVDQPQHF many TRBJ1-5 - TRBV7-8
TGTGCCAGCAGCTTAGGCGGGGGGGAGATTCAAGAGACCCAGTACTTC CASSLGGGEIQETQYF many TRBJ2-5 TRBD2 TRBV7-6
TGTGCCAGCAGCGCAGGCCGAGTGAGCGAGCAGTACTTC CASSAGRVSEQYF many TRBJ2-7 - TRBV7-2
TGTGCCAGTAGTATAGTGGGTAGCTACAATGAGCAGTTCTTC CASSIVGSYNEQFF many TRBJ2-1 - TRBV19
TGTGCTAGTGGTTTCAACAATGAGCAGTTCTTC CASGFNNEQFF many TRBJ2-1 - TRBV12-5
TGTGCCAGCAGTTACTCCAAGAACAGGGACCACAATCAGCCCCAGCATTTT CASSYSKNRDHNQPQHF many TRBJ1-5 - TRBV6-7
TGCGCCAGCCGGCACCTAGCGGGGGGTAACACCGGGGAGCTGTTTTTT CASRHLAGGNTGELFF many TRBJ2-2 TRBD2 TRBV5-1